This section outlines one TCR beta chain sequence together with its context. The specificity of this receptor is unknown. The record has no base qualities; no much larger clone is one base away. Trimming takes 3 bases from V and 2 bases from J, and the germline ends sit 13 bases apart. From a lookup of the germline V gene (reference sequence), CDR1 and CDR2 are MNHEY and SMNVEV. The CDR3, cysteine through phenylalanine, is 16 amino acids long. Only the CDR3 portion is preserved as DNA: 48 bases, with reading frame beginning at the first base. This record belongs to a study of blood T cell repertoires in COVID-19 (dated by TCRdb to the early 2020s). Regarding the complete study: Collaborator samples came from the United States, Italy and Spain and covered acute and convalescent phases of COVID-19. The prospective study material was composed of cDNA or gDNA derived from T cells, B-cell-depleted T cells, or PBMCs. The dataset comprised deeply sampled blood TCRbeta repertoires from subjects exposed to, actively infected with, or recovered from COVID-19. The repertoires were made available in a free public database intended to serve as a resource for research on the immune response to SARS-CoV-2. Samples came from the ongoing ImmuneRACE study (first 160 participants) plus 1,254 subjects from 6 global collaborators. Sample metadata almost always included a de-identified subject ID, COVID-19 status, age in years and sex. Where HLA class I and class II types were available, the types were taken from metadata supplied by the sample provider, not from assay-based typing. Study-level results and caveats: Clinical and demographic metadata were provided uncurated, with the amount varying by source and participant.

The immunoSEQ Assay, a bias-controlled multiplex PCR, was used to amplify TCRbeta CDR3 regions from genomic DNA. From the authors' description of their analysis: Nucleated cell counts per sample were estimated from amplification of reference gene primers within the assay. Sequence reads were collapsed and filtered to measure the absolute abundance of every unique TCRbeta CDR3 rearrangement. For each sample, productive Simpson clonality was calculated as the square root of Simpson's diversity index across productive rearrangements. TCRdb carries this immuneACCESS record with in-frame sequences only. Its versions omit some clonotypes, under half of them owing to an unresolved V gene in the studies checked, with the rest unexplained. Clone size and the V and J calls come from that table; the DNA yielded D and trimming. Counted in this sample were fewer than 400,000 clones; roughly 89% of them appeared once. Together, the top ten hold approximately 5.5% of the sample.

Enrolling through a virtual design, the prospective study's participants ranged in age from about 18 to 89 years and lived across roughly 24 United States geographic areas. In the prospective study, cohorts were assigned on the basis of participant-reported clinical history obtained from a screening survey and a study questionnaire. For ImmuneRACE Cohort 3, a participant was defined as recovered based on two consecutive negative NP/OP PCR tests, clearance by a healthcare professional, or resolution of symptoms. In the prospective study, mobile phlebotomists collected whole blood, serum and a nasopharyngeal or oropharyngeal swab from each participant. Additional blood draws and questionnaires over an approximately two-month period could optionally be provided by prospective study participants. Prospective study blood samples were shipped either frozen or at room temperature before DNA extraction.

The TCR sequence derives from a man aged 55 to 70 who had recovered from COVID-19. The sample consisted of PBMCs or T cells enriched from blood (not recorded which). The rearranged chain carries TRBV27 and TRBJ2-2; TRBD1 is a weak D gene call, 5 bases matching. The CDR3 corresponds to CASSFLGQGNTGELFF. The DNA is TGTGCCAGCAGTTTTCTAGGGCAGGGAAACACCGGGGAGCTGTTTTTT.